Each of the 21 T cell receptor beta chains below was sequenced from the same sample in a study of blood T cell repertoires in COVID-19. TCRdb's table, derived via immunoSEQ multiplex PCR, lists solely in-frame clones and lacks some. The sample lists some 490,000 clones, approximately 91% occurring once. The sample consisted of PBMCs or T cells enriched from blood (not recorded which). The receptors were sampled from a woman aged 60-75 years who had recovered from COVID-19.

This sequence joins TRBV27 and TRBJ1-6, with TRBD1 identical over 7 bases. The CDR3 has 16 residues. The trim removed 5 bases at V and 1 base at J, leaving 5 bases unmatched. The germline gives CDR1 MNHEY, CDR2 SMNVEV (reference sequence). The CDR3 region has the DNA TGTGCCAGCAGTCTCCGACAGGGATCCTATAATTCACCCCTCCACTTT. It specifies CASSLRQGSYNSPLHF.

The rearrangement links TRBV30 to TRBJ1-3, with D perhaps TRBD1 (5 bases). V gave up 6 bases and J gave up 0 bases, with 9 bases separating them. The CDR3 extends over 13 amino acids. Germline values: CDR1 GTSNPN, CDR2 SVGIG (reference sequence). For the CDR3, the DNA is TGTGCCTGTCCCGGGGGCTCTGGAAACACCATATATTTT. Residues: CACPGGSGNTIYF.

This clone was seen more than once but under ten times. This chain uses TRBV6-1 with TRBJ1-2; possibly TRBD1 for D (5 bases). Per germline, CDR1 MNHNS and CDR2 SASEGT. Trimming pared 2 bases from V and 5 bases from J, leaving 18 bases between. This CDR3 spans 16 amino acids. Here the CDR3 DNA reads TGTGCCAGCAGTGAATCCCACTCACAGGTTACTTATGGCTACACCTTC. It encodes CASSESHSQVTYGYTF.

The chain joins TRBV30 to TRBJ2-7, with 9 nucleotides matching TRBD1. CDR3 size: 18 residues. CDR1 and CDR2 from the germline V gene are GTSNPN and SVGIG (reference sequence). J lost 6 bases, V lost 0 bases, and 18 bases had no gene match. The CDR3: CAWSVYLDSGQGFFEQYV. The CDR3 DNA reads TGTGCCTGGAGTGTATATTTAGATTCCGGACAGGGGTTCTTCGAGCAGTACGTC.

The chain employs TRBV19 and TRBJ2-1, with 13 bases fitting TRBD2. The CDR3 totals 15 residues. Unmatched junction bases numbered 5, after V lost 3 bases and J lost 9 bases. CDR1 is LNHDA, CDR2 SQIVND, per germline (reference sequence). DNA for the CDR3: TGTGCCAGTAGTATGACTAGCGGGGGGTTAAGTGAGCAGTTCTTC. Its translation is CASSMTSGGLSEQFF.

The V and J genes are TRBV6-5 and TRBJ1-2; D might be TRBD1 (5 bases). The CDR3 loop spans 12 amino acids. Trimming left V 6 bases short and J 5 bases short, with 10 bases between. Germline V lookup: CDR1 MNHEY, CDR2 SVGAGI. The CDR3 DNA sequence: TGTGCCAGCAGCCCAAGGGGTTATGGCTACACCTTC. Its protein product is CASSPRGYGYTF.

This sequence joins TRBV29-1 and TRBJ2-2, with 7 bases fitting TRBD1. CDR1 and CDR2 (germline): SQVTM, ANQGSEA. This CDR3 has 14 amino acids. The V gene end was trimmed by 7 bases and the J gene end by 5 bases; junction bases not matched to a gene: 10. CDR3 bases: TGCAGCGCTTCGGACAGGTTTCTGACCGGGGAGCTGTTTTTT. Its protein is CSASDRFLTGELFF.

This chain joins TRBV10-3 and TRBJ1-1, with 7 bases aligning to TRBD1. The J segment lost 0 bases and the V segment lost 4 bases, leaving 2 bases of the junction unmatched. The CDR3 spans 14 residues. CDR1 and CDR2 (germline): ENHRY, SYGVKD. CDR3 DNA: TGTGCCATCAGTGGACAGGGAATGAACACTGAAGCTTTCTTT. Protein product: CAISGQGMNTEAFF.

The V gene is TRBV28, the J gene TRBJ1-6, with a weak D call TRBD1 (5 bases). The CDR3 spans 19 residues. In germline, CDR1 is MDHEN, CDR2 SYDVKM. The V gene lost 4 bases and the J gene lost 2 bases, with 21 bases spanning the gap. CDR3 sequence: CASSWTGLTGGTYNSPLHF. The CDR3 coding sequence is TGTGCCAGCAGTTGGACGGGTCTCACGGGGGGGACCTATAATTCACCCCTCCACTTT.

This chain links TRBV6-5 with TRBJ2-7, with D maybe TRBD1 (6 bases). The CDR3 runs 15 residues. Germline V lookup: CDR1 MNHEY, CDR2 SVGAGI. V was pared by 6 bases and J by 0 bases, with 15 bases between. The CDR3 coding sequence is TGTGCCAGCAGCCGGGCCGGGACACTCTCCTACGAGCAGTACTTC. It codes for CASSRAGTLSYEQYF.

This clone has only one observation. V and J are TRBV28 and TRBJ2-7; 7 bases align to TRBD1. From germline, CDR1 is MDHEN and CDR2 SYDVKM. Trimming took 5 bases from V and 9 from J; bases not matched to a gene: 4. The CDR3 is 11 residues long. CDR3 nucleotides: TGTGCCAGCAGTAGAGGGGGCGGGCAGTACGTC. Amino acid sequence: CASSRGGGQYV.

The chain combines TRBV10-1 with TRBJ2-7; D remains unclear. V gave up 5 bases and J gave up 5 bases, with 13 bases separating them. Germline assignment: CDR1 WNHNN and CDR2 SYGVQD (reference sequence). This CDR3 region has 13 residues. In nucleotides, the CDR3 is TGCGCCAGCAGTAAAAGCATCCCCGACGAGCAGTACGTC. Translation: CASSKSIPDEQYV.

The rearrangement joins TRBV10-3 to TRBJ2-7; D is possibly TRBD2 (6 bases). CDR3 length: 15 amino acids. Per the germline V gene, CDR1 is ENHRY and CDR2 is SYGVKD. The germline V and J ends were trimmed by 4 bases and 4 bases, with 17 bases remaining between them. Here the CDR3 reads CAISAYGTGPYEQYF. CDR3 nucleotide sequence: TGTGCCATCAGTGCGTACGGGACTGGGCCTTACGAGCAGTACTTC.

The chain links TRBV6-5 to TRBJ1-3; D gene unclear. CDR3 size: 12 residues. Trimming shortened V by 8 bases and J by 4 bases, and 9 bases separated the two germline ends. Germline V gene sequence: CDR1 MNHEY, CDR2 SVGAGI. The CDR3, as DNA: TGTGCCAGCGATAACTGGGGAAACACCATATATTTT. Translated: CASDNWGNTIYF.

V and J are TRBV30 and TRBJ2-2; 11 nucleotides match TRBD1. J was trimmed by 5 bases and V by 4 bases; bases with no gene match: 12. CDR1 is GTSNPN, CDR2 SVGIG, per germline (reference sequence). The CDR3 length is 17 residues. CDR3: CAWKSGQGAMRTGELFF. The CDR3 bases are TGTGCCTGGAAGTCTGGACAGGGGGCAATGAGGACCGGGGAGCTGTTTTTT.

V and J are TRBV2 and TRBJ2-7, with D tentatively TRBD1 (6 bases). V lost 6 bases to trimming and J lost 3 bases, with 12 bases between them. The CDR3 is 13 amino acids. Germline V gene sequence: CDR1 SNHLY, CDR2 FYNNEI. CDR3 sequence reads: CASSHGQHYEQYF. Here the CDR3 DNA reads TGTGCCAGCAGCCACGGACAGCACTACGAGCAGTACTTC.

This chain links TRBV19 with TRBJ2-5; 10 positions match TRBD2. CDR1 is LNHDA and CDR2 is SQIVND in the germline V gene (reference sequence). Trimming removed 3 bases from V and 3 bases from J; junction bases left unmatched: 4. The CDR3 has 15 amino acids. The CDR3 bases are TGTGCCAGTAGTATGGGTAGCGGGGGGAAAGAGACCCAGTACTTC. It yields the protein CASSMGSGGKETQYF.

The chain's CDR3 is CASSRRERSGTQYF. Written as DNA, the CDR3 is TGTGCCAGCTCCCGGAGGGAAAGATCGGGGACCCAGTACTTC. The chain carries TRBV18 and TRBJ2-5, with D perhaps matching TRBD2 (6 bases). From germline, CDR1 is KGHSH and CDR2 LQKENI. This CDR3 has 14 residues. V was pared by 6 bases and J by 7 bases, with 18 bases between. Drawing the rest from reference TRBV18 and TRBJ2-5, the complete variable domain is NAGVMQNPRHLVRRRGQEARLRCSPMKGHSHVYWYRQLPEEGLKFMVYLQKENIIDESGMPKERFSAEFPKEGPSILRIQQVVRGDSAAYFCASSRRERSGTQYFGPGTRLLVL.

The count of this clone is one. The J gene is TRBJ1-3, the V gene TRBV9; the D gene is possibly TRBD1 (6 bases). With 0 bases removed from V and 0 bases from J, the gap between germline ends came to 10 bases. The germline CDR1 and CDR2 sequences are SGDLS and YYNGEE. This CDR3 comprises 16 residues. DNA for the CDR3: TGTGCCAGCAGCGTAGACCCGGACAGCTCTGGAAACACCATATATTTT. Translating gives CASSVDPDSSGNTIYF.

The V call is TRBV19, the J call TRBJ2-2; the D gene is possibly TRBD2 (7 bases). Trimming pared 9 bases from V and 0 bases from J, leaving 11 bases between. The germline CDR1 and CDR2 sequences are LNHDA and SQIVND (reference sequence). CDR3 size: 14 residues. Here the CDR3 DNA reads TGTGCCAGCACCGGGGGGCCGAACACCGGGGAGCTGTTTTTT. It yields the protein CASTGGPNTGELFF.

The gene calls are TRBV3-1 (or the pseudogene TRBV3-2) and TRBJ1-1, with 7 positions matching TRBD1. With 0 bases clipped from V and 2 bases from J, the junction kept 15 bases outside the gene matches. Germline loops: CDR1 LGHDT, CDR2 YNNKEL (reference sequence). The CDR3 totals 19 residues. The CDR3 DNA is TGTGCCAGCAGCCAAGACCTAAGGAAGCCCGACAGGGACAACACTGAAGCTTTCTTT. Protein sequence: CASSQDLRKPDRDNTEAFF.